Presented here are 16 T cell receptor beta chains from one specimen sequenced in a study of shared clonotypes between healthy human individuals. Naive-designated CD8 cells lacked CD45RO, were positively enriched for CCR7, and omitted terminally differentiated effector memory CD45RA+ cells. TCRdb keeps only in-frame clones here, not all; method: immunoSEQ multiplex PCR. The repertoire holds 600,000 or so clones, with around 96% as singletons. The sample taken for sequencing was naive CD8+ T cells sorted from blood. All receptors derive from a woman under 40 in good health.

The chain carries TRBV9 and TRBJ1-1; D is perhaps TRBD1 (5 bases). V was cut by 3 bases and J by 2 bases, with 14 bases left in between. CDR3 size: 15 residues. Germline assignment: CDR1 SGDLS and CDR2 YYNGEE. The CDR3 sequence: CASSAHGRGNTEAFF. CDR3 nucleotides: TGTGCCAGCAGCGCCCACGGGAGGGGTAACACTGAAGCTTTCTTT.

This rearrangement joins TRBV27 to TRBJ2-5, with TRBD1 matching over 9 bases. The J call could be wrong; TRBJ2-7 is a better fit for the DNA end. This CDR3 is built from 12 residues. CDR1 is MNHEY and CDR2 is SMNVEV in the germline V gene (reference sequence). The CDR3 loop reads CASGTGTYEQYF. DNA of the CDR3: TGTGCCAGCGGGACAGGGACCTACGAGCAGTACTTC.

The V call is TRBV2, the J call TRBJ2-5, with 8 bases identical to TRBD2. The DNA end lines up better with TRBJ2-7; the J call may be wrong. CDR1 and CDR2 (germline): SNHLY, FYNNEI. This CDR3 has 14 residues. CDR3: CASSKSGTSYEQYF. CDR3 DNA: TGTGCCAGCAGTAAATCCGGGACTAGCTACGAGCAGTACTTC.

Worth noting for this clone: Other DNA sequences of this sample code for an identical CDR3. The V gene is TRBV27, the J gene TRBJ2-7; the D gene is possibly TRBD1 (6 bases). The germline V and J ends were trimmed by 5 bases and 4 bases, with 12 bases remaining between them. The CDR3 extends over 13 amino acids. Per germline, CDR1 MNHEY and CDR2 SMNVEV (reference sequence). In nucleotides, the CDR3 is TGTGCCAGCAGTCCCGGGACACTTTACGAGCAGTACTTC. This gives the protein CASSPGTLYEQYF.

This clone was recorded a few times. The chain joins TRBV4-1 to TRBJ1-1; D unresolved. The CDR3 is 12 amino acids. Between the trimmed V and J ends, which lost 2 bases and 6 bases, there was a span of 7 bases. Germline CDR1 reads MGHRA; CDR2 reads YSYEKL. Here the CDR3 reads CASSQSGAEAFF. The CDR3 region has the DNA TGCGCCAGCAGCCAATCGGGAGCTGAAGCTTTCTTT.

This chain connects TRBV6-5 to TRBJ2-1; 7 bases match TRBD1. Trimming at V came to 5 bases and at J to 4 bases, leaving 2 bases not matched to a gene. Germline CDR1 is MNHEY and CDR2 is SVGAGI. CDR3 length: 13 amino acids. DNA for the CDR3: TGTGCCAGCAGTAAACAGGGGTACAATGAGCAGTTCTTC. Its translation: CASSKQGYNEQFF.

The chain has TRBV7-8 and TRBJ2-5; D is perhaps TRBD1 (5 bases). V was shortened by 5 bases and J by 0 bases, with 13 bases between the two germline ends. CDR1 SGHVS and CDR2 FQNEAQ come from the germline V gene. The CDR3 loop spans 15 amino acids. CDR3 nucleotide sequence: TGTGCCAGCAGCGGGTTGAGCAGGGACCAAGAGACCCAGTACTTC. It yields the protein CASSGLSRDQETQYF.

The chain employs TRBV30 and TRBJ1-1, with D possibly being TRBD1 (5 bases). The CDR3 has 14 amino acids. V was pared by 0 bases and J by 1 base, with 9 bases between. Germline loops: CDR1 GTSNPN, CDR2 SVGIG (reference sequence). The CDR3 loop reads CAWSVLRANTEAFF. The DNA of the CDR3 is TGTGCCTGGAGTGTACTCAGGGCGAACACTGAAGCTTTCTTT.

This rearrangement joins TRBV27 to TRBJ2-7; D unresolved. Germline V gives CDR1 MNHEY, CDR2 SMNVEV (reference sequence). Trimming removed 2 bases at V and 3 bases at J, with 14 bases between. This CDR3 has 15 residues. The CDR3 DNA reads TGTGCCAGCAGTTTAAGTGCCTCAATGTACTACGAGCAGTACTTC. Amino acids: CASSLSASMYYEQYF.

V usage is TRBV14 and J usage is TRBJ2-2; 8 positions agree with TRBD1. J lost 3 bases, V lost 10 bases, and 4 bases had no gene match. This CDR3 comprises 13 residues. CDR1 is SGHDN and CDR2 is FVKESK in the germline V gene. The CDR3 DNA reads as TGTGCCAACCCGGACAGGGACACCGGGGAGCTGTTTTTT. This encodes CANPDRDTGELFF.

V usage is TRBV4-2 and J usage is TRBJ2-1; weak D call: TRBD2 (5 bases). This CDR3 is built from 19 residues. V lost 0 bases and J 3 bases, leaving 21 bases between the germline ends. Germline CDR1 LGHNA, CDR2 YNFKEQ. The CDR3 nucleotides read TGTGCCAGCAGCCAAGATAGGACGGGCGGAGGACCCCACTACAATGAGCAGTTCTTC. Translating gives CASSQDRTGGGPHYNEQFF.

The chain joins TRBV6-6 to TRBJ2-7, with D maybe TRBD1 (6 bases). The CDR3 loop spans 12 amino acids. Germline V CDR1 and CDR2: MNHNY, SVGAGI (reference sequence). Between the trimmed V and J ends, which lost 11 bases and 5 bases, there was a span of 16 bases. Here the CDR3 DNA reads TGTGCCTTGACAGGTAGTCTCCACGAGCAGTACTTC. Its protein is CALTGSLHEQYF.

The chain couples TRBV19 to TRBJ2-7, with 8 bases matching TRBD2. In germline, CDR1 is LNHDA, CDR2 SQIVND (reference sequence). After removal of 5 bases from V and 4 bases from J, the junction contained 7 bases not matched to a gene. The CDR3 runs to 14 residues. CDR3 nucleotides: TGTGCCAGTAGTGTAGCGGGATGGGGTTACGAGCAGTACTTC. Translated: CASSVAGWGYEQYF.

V and J are TRBV7-9 and TRBJ1-1; TRBD1 is a possible D gene (6 bases). Germline V lookup: CDR1 SEHNR, CDR2 FQNEAQ (reference sequence). Between the trimmed V and J ends, which lost 5 bases and 4 bases, there was a span of 17 bases. The CDR3 is made up of 15 amino acids. The CDR3 reads CASSLEGGFGTEAFF. In DNA, the CDR3 is TGTGCCAGCAGCCTCGAGGGGGGGTTTGGCACTGAAGCTTTCTTT.

The chain employs TRBV5-1 and TRBJ2-1; D not resolved. CDR3 length: 17 amino acids. Trimming took 0 bases from V and 0 from J, leaving 13 bases between them. CDR1 SGHRS and CDR2 YFSETQ come from the germline V gene. The CDR3 DNA reads as TGCGCCAGCAGCTTGGAGGGTGGGCTTAGCTCCTACAATGAGCAGTTCTTC. It encodes CASSLEGGLSSYNEQFF.

This rearrangement joins TRBV27 to TRBJ2-6; no reliable D call. CDR1 MNHEY and CDR2 SMNVEV come from the germline V gene (reference sequence). V was clipped by 1 base and J by 1 base, with 5 bases between them. The CDR3 sequence is 15 residues long. The CDR3 protein is CASSLYASGANVLTF. As DNA, the CDR3 is TGTGCCAGCAGTTTATATGCGTCTGGGGCCAACGTCCTGACTTTC.